This T cell receptor beta chain was recovered during a study of control samples from healthy donors and cancer patients. The V and J ends lost 5 bases and 0 bases, in that order; junction bases with no gene match: 7. The CDR3 is made up of 17 amino acids. Germline CDR1 reads SGHTA; CDR2 reads FQGNSA. Measured with immunoSEQ multiplex PCR; TCRdb has only the in-frame clones, and not every one. The sample holds hundreds of thousands of clones; 75% to 95% are singletons and the top ten take 5.5% to 7.5%. This clone was observed a single time. The TCR comes from a man aged 35 to 55 with head and neck cancer. The sample was PBMCs. The chain employs TRBV7-2 and TRBJ2-4, with TRBD1 matching 10 bases. This chain's CDR3 is CASSPDGQGVAKNIQYF. The CDR3 coding sequence is TGTGCCAGCAGCCCCGACGGACAGGGGGTAGCCAAAAACATTCAGTACTTC.